This T cell receptor (beta chain) was profiled in a study of memory CD4+ T cells and cytomegalovirus serostatus (dated 2019 in TCRdb). Regarding the complete study: The roughly 35 healthy Belgian adults in the cohort included 9 who were CMV seropositive and approximately 25 who were CMV seronegative. To replicate a published TCR-based CMV serostatus classifier, the study sequenced CD4+ memory TCRbeta repertoires from a Belgian cohort whose cytomegalovirus serostatus was known.

Germline trimming: 0 bases from V, 5 bases from J; junction bases outside gene matches: 4. For CDR1 and CDR2, the germline V gene lists SGDLS and YYNGEE. The CDR3 holds 16 amino acids from the cysteine to the phenylalanine. Only the CDR3 DNA stays, 48 bases, in frame from base 1. Overall results and qualifications from the work: Among the 150 to 200 previously reported CMV-associated TCRbeta sequences, 67 showed up in the CD4+ memory repertoires, with each one found in between one and five individuals. Only CD4+CD45RO+ memory cells were sequenced, in contrast to the original study, in which naive and memory CD4+ and CD8+ populations were covered. For predicting CMV serostatus, the median bootstrapped AUC was about 0.96 using the original framework and approximately 0.91 using a US-trained random forest. The results were read as suggesting that the CMV-associated TCR signature is, for the most part, present in the CD4+ memory repertoire. A median bootstrapped AUC of roughly 0.95 with a 95% CI of 0.76-1.00 was achieved on the Belgian cohort by the original-framework classifier.

Comment on this clone: No cognate antigen has been identified for it. No qualities accompany the bases; no much larger clone lies one base away.

Genomic DNA was extracted from sorted cells with the Quick-DNA Microprep Kit. Amplification of TCRbeta DNA was done with the immunoSEQ hsTCRbeta kit, following the protocol from the manufacturer. An Illumina MiSeq instrument was used to sequence the TCRbeta libraries. Per the source publication's procedure: Once out-of-frame sequences had been removed, 2,204,828 distinct TCRbeta sequences were left, which works out to an average of around 67,000 per individual. Each individual was scored according to the count of more than 150 previously reported CMV-associated TCRbeta sequences and the total productive distinct TCRbeta count. A beta-binomial model was reimplemented in Python, and scikit-learn random forests with default parameters were trained on US cohort data. Classifier performance on the Belgian cohort was summarized as median AUC with percentile confidence intervals calculated over 10,000 bootstrap iterations. Drawn from immuneACCESS, this table holds only the in-frame rearrangements with V and J called that TCRdb kept. Clones are partly lost; checked studies trace under half to an unresolved V gene and leave the rest unexplained. The V and J calls and clone size are taken from that table; D and trimming were inferred from the DNA. The sample table records 70,000 to 95,000 clones; 65% to 85% of these occur just once. Together, the top ten hold roughly 0.8% of the sample.

A FACSAria II was used to sort memory CD4+ T cells, defined as single viable CD3+CD4+CD8-CD45RO+ cells. To determine CMV serostatus, a Roche Elecsys assay was used that detects serum IgG against CMV pp150, pp28, p38 and p52. After the samples were thawed, total CD4+ T cells were enriched through positive selection using CD4 magnetic microbeads. The samples came from a separate study whose specific focus was interrogating the CD4+ T cell memory repertoire. Peripheral blood mononuclear cells were isolated and cryopreserved according to standard operating procedures, and serum was kept at -80 degrees C. Staining used CD3-PerCP (BW264/56), CD4-APC (RPA-T4), CD45RO-PE (UCHT1) and CD8-Pacific Orange (3B5) antibodies, with Sytox blue excluding non-viable cells.

The receptor comes from an adult in good health and CMV-seronegative. The sample comprised memory CD4+ T cells from blood. The chain joins TRBV9 to TRBJ1-4; 10 middle bases align to TRBD1. The DNA sequence is given as TGTGCCAGCAGCGTAGACGCGGGACAGGGGAATGAAAAACTGTTTTTT. Its protein product is CASSVDAGQGNEKLFF.